This T cell receptor (beta chain) was captured by sequencing in a study of shared clonotypes between healthy human individuals. Each sorted subset replicate got 200 ng genomic DNA, about 33,000 genomes. Some clones are missing from TCRdb's copy, which holds only in-frame ones; the method was immunoSEQ multiplex PCR. The table has around 650,000 clones, approximately 96% seen once. The study's findings and limits: Despite large depth, rarefaction showed incomplete sorted-subset sequencing.

With respect to this clone: Its specificity is unknown.

Cells designated naive CD8 were CD45RO-negative and were positively selected for CCR7, with terminally differentiated effector memory CD45RA+ cells excluded. All donors were healthy HIV-negative adults lacking recent acute infections or vaccinations. The clonotype comes from a woman in her twenties or thirties in good health. Source material: naive CD8+ T cells sorted from blood.

CDR3: CASAIAGVSNEQFF. The CDR3 DNA reads as TGCGCTTCCGCCATTGCGGGAGTGAGCAATGAGCAGTTCTTC. This chain uses TRBV10-2 with TRBJ2-1; TRBD2 matches at 7 bases. The germline CDR1 and CDR2 sequences are WSHSY and SAAADI. This CDR3 comprises 14 residues.